The clone carrying this TCR beta chain was detected only a few times. As yet, its antigen is unknown. Trimming removed 4 bases at V and 4 bases at J, with 5 bases between. The CDR3 is 12 residues long. Per germline, CDR1 SGHRS and CDR2 YFSETQ. The data originate from a study of shared clonotypes between healthy human individuals. Whole-study context: Samples came from a couple of female and three male donors aged 18 to 49.

In the authors' methods: Without quality scores, immunoSEQ junctional reads could not be filtered like full-length reads. Assay used: immunoSEQ multiplex PCR; TCRdb lists only in-frame clones, some missing. V, J and clone size are taken as reported in that table, and D and trimming were inferred from the DNA itself. The table lists about 330,000 clones, around two thirds of them singletons. Whole-study findings and limits: At large depth, rarefaction still showed sorted-subset sequencing to be incomplete. Shared across a handful of donors were roughly 4.8% of the naive CD4 clonotypes.

The sequenced material came from memory CD4+ T cells sorted from blood. Described subset: CD45RA-negative fraction. This TCR derives from a man aged 30-40 years in good health. The chain joins TRBV5-1 to TRBJ2-2, with no clear D. The CDR3 DNA follows: TGCGCCAGCAGCCCTTTCACCGGGGAGCTGTTTTTT. It yields the protein CASSPFTGELFF. Full variable domain (rest looked up from reference TRBV5-1 and TRBJ2-2): KAGVTQTPRYLIKTRGQQVTLSCSPISGHRSVSWYQQTPGQGLQFLFEYFSETQRNKGNFPGRFSGRQFSNSRSEMNVSTLELGDSALYLCASSPFTGELFFGEGSRLTVL.